Presented here are 6 T cell receptor beta chains from one specimen sequenced in a study of cytomegalovirus exposure and HLA in healthy donors. 13 Jbeta primers and 60 Vbeta primers were used for the PCR. The protocol was immunoSEQ multiplex PCR, while the TCRdb copy is restricted to in-frame clones and leaves out a portion. In the table there are some 270,000 clones, 75% to 85% of which are singletons. The sequenced material came from PBMCs. Source of these receptors: a girl under 10 years old in good health and CMV-seronegative.

This clone has a single count. The V gene is TRBV2, the J gene TRBJ1-6; D ambiguous. Looked up from germline, CDR1 is SNHLY and CDR2 is FYNNEI. This CDR3 is 13 amino acids long. The ends were cut back, 1 base at V and 8 bases at J, with 6 bases in the middle. The CDR3 protein is CASSEVIYSPLHF. The DNA of the CDR3 is TGTGCCAGCAGTGAAGTAATCTATTCACCCCTCCACTTT.

The rearrangement links TRBV29-1 to TRBJ2-5; TRBD2 agrees at 12 bases. The length of the CDR3 is 14 residues. With V trimmed by 5 bases and J by 2 bases, 3 bases remained unmatched. The V gene's germline CDR1 is SQVTM and CDR2 ANQGSEA. CDR3 DNA: TGCAGCGTTAGGACTAGCGGGGATCAAGAGACCCAGTACTTC. Amino acids: CSVRTSGDQETQYF.

The chain joins TRBV30 to TRBJ1-5; TRBD1 might be the D (6 bases). The V end lost 2 bases, the J end lost 5 bases, and 25 bases lay between the germline ends. Germline CDR1 reads GTSNPN; CDR2 reads SVGIG (reference sequence). The length of the CDR3 is 18 residues. This chain's CDR3 is CAWSRAGRLQGLDQPQHF. The CDR3 nucleotides read TGTGCCTGGAGTCGGGCCGGACGATTACAGGGTCTGGATCAGCCCCAGCATTTT.

The rearrangement joins TRBV6-1 to TRBJ1-3; D ambiguous. V was clipped by 1 base and J by 7 bases, with 17 bases between them. Germline CDR1 reads MNHNS; CDR2 reads SASEGT. This CDR3 has 16 amino acids. CDR3 in DNA: TGTGCCAGCAGTGAAGGTATCACTCTTACCGGGAACACCATATATTTT. Translation: CASSEGITLTGNTIYF.

The rearrangement joins TRBV2 to TRBJ1-4; TRBD1 matches 8 bases. This CDR3 has 15 residues. J was trimmed by 5 bases and V by 5 bases; bases with no gene match: 7. Germline CDR1 is SNHLY and CDR2 is FYNNEI. CDR3 DNA: TGTGCCAGCAGTTCTGGACAGGGCGGGAATGAAAAACTGTTTTTT. Its protein product is CASSSGQGGNEKLFF.

This clone showed up just once. The chain links TRBV13 to TRBJ2-5; 8 bases match TRBD1. The junction had 13 bases not matched to a gene; V was cut back by 4 bases and J by 0 bases. The CDR3 has 18 residues. Germline V gene lookup returns CDR1 PRHDT and CDR2 FYEKMQ (reference sequence). The CDR3 spells CASSSRDRGLQYQETQYF. Written as DNA, the CDR3 is TGTGCCAGCAGCTCCCGAGACAGGGGACTTCAGTACCAAGAGACCCAGTACTTC.